This T cell receptor beta chain was found in a study of spatial heterogeneity in lung cancer. Study-level background: Taken at a median of about 2 years after resection, follow-up PBMC samples underwent sequencing when available. More than 8.5 raw reads, on average, carried each unique TCR and UMI combination.

Individually, TCR cDNA molecules were each labelled with a unique molecular identifier. TCRdb called the 5' RACE reads again in MiXCR, with one record for every CDR3 protein. The sample yields tens of thousands of distinct CDR3 sequences, about 7.6% seen once. This clonotype has at least ten counts. Stated time point: blood at routine non-recurrence follow-up after resection. The authors sequenced whole RNA from tumor, nontumor lung or frozen PBMC without sorting. This sequence originates from a male donor with early-stage non-small cell lung cancer. This material consisted of PBMCs, taken at follow-up.

Here the CDR3 reads CASSAEVSYEQYF. CDR3 in DNA: TGTGCCAGCAGCGCCGAAGTTTCCTACGAGCAGTACTTC. V is TRBV7-9 and J is TRBJ2-7; no clear D. Germline V gene lookup returns CDR1 SEHNR and CDR2 FQNEAQ (reference sequence). CDR3 length: 13 amino acids. The germline V and J ends were trimmed by 5 bases and 1 base, with 9 bases remaining between them.